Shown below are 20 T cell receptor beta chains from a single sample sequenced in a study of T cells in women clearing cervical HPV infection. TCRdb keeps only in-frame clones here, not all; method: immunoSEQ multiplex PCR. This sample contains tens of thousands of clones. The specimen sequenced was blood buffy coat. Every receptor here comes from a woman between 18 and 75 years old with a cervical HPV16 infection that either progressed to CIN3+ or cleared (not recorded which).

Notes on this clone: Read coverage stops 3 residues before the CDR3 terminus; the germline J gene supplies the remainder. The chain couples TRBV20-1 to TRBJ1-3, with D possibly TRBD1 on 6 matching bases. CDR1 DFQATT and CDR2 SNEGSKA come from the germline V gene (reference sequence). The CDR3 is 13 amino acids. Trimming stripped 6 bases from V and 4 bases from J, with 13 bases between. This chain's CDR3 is CSAPDRWGNTIYF. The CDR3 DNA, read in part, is TGCAGTGCCCCCGACAGGTGGGGAAACACC.

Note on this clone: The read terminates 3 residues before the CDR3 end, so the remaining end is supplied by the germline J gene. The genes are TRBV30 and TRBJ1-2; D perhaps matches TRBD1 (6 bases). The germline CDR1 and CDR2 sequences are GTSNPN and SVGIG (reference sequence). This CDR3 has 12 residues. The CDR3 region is CAWSPRGGGYTF. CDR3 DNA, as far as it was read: TGTGCCTGGAGCCCCAGGGGAGGAGGC.

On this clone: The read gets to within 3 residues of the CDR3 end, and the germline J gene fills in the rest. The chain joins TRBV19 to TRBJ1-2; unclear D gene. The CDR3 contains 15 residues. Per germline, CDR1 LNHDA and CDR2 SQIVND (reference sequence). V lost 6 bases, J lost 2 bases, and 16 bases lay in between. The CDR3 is CASSPEAGLNYGYTF. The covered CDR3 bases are TGTGCCAGTAGCCCAGAGGCAGGACTCAACTATGGC. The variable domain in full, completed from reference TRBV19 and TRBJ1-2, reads DGGITQSPKYLFRKEGQNVTLSCEQNLNHDAMYWYRQDPGQGLRLIYYSQIVNDFQKGDIAEGYSVSREKKESFPLTVTSAQKNPTAFYLCASSPEAGLNYGYTFGSGTRLTVV.

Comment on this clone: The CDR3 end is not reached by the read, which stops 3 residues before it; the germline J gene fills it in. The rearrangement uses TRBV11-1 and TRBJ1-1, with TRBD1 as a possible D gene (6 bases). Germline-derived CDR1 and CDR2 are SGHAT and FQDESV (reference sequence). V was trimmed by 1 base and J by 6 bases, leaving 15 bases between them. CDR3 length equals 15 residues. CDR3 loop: CASSLELGGQAEAFF. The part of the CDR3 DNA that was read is TGTGCCAGCAGCTTAGAGCTGGGGGGGCAGGCTGAA.

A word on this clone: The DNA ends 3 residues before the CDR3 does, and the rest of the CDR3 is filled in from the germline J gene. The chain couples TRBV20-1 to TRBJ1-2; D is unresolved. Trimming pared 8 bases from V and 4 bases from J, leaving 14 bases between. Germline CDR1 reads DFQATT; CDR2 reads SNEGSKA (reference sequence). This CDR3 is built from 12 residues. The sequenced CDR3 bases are TGCAGTTTTAATACCGCGGTCTATGGC. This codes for CSFNTAVYG. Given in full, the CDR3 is CSFNTAVYGYTF.

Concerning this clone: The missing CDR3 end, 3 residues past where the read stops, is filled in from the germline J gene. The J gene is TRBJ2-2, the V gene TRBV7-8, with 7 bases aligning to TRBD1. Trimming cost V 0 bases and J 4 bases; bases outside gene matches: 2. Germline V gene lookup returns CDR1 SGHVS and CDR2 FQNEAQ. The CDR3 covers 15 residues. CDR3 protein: CASSLAGQSTGELFF. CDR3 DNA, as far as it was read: TGTGCCAGCAGCTTAGCGGGACAGAGCACCGGGGAG.

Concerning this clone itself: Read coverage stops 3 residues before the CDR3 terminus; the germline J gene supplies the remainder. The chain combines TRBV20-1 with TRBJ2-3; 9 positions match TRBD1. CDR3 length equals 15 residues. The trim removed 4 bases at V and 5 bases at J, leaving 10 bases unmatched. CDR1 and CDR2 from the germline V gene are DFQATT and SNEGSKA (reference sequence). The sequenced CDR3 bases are TGCAGTGCTATTTCAGGGACAGGGTCTCTAGATACG. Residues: CSAISGTGSLDT. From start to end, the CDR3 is CSAISGTGSLDTQYF.

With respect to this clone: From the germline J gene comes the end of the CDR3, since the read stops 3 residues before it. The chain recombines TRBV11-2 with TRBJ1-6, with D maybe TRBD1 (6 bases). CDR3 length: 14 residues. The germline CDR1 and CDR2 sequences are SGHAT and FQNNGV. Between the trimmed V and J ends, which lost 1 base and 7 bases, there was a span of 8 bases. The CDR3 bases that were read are TGTGCCAGCAGCTTAGGGACAGCAAATTCACCC. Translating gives CASSLGTANSP. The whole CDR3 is CASSLGTANSPLHF.

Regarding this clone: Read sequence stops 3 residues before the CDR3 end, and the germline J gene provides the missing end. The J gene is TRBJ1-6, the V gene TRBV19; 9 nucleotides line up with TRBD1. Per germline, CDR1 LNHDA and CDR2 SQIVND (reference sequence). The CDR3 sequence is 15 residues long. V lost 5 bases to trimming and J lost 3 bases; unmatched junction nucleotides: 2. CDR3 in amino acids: CASSEDRGYNSPLHF. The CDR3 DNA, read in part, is TGTGCCAGTAGTGAGGACAGGGGCTATAATTCACCC. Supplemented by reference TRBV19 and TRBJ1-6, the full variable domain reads DGGITQSPKYLFRKEGQNVTLSCEQNLNHDAMYWYRQDPGQGLRLIYYSQIVNDFQKGDIAEGYSVSREKKESFPLTVTSAQKNPTAFYLCASSEDRGYNSPLHFGNGTRLTVT.

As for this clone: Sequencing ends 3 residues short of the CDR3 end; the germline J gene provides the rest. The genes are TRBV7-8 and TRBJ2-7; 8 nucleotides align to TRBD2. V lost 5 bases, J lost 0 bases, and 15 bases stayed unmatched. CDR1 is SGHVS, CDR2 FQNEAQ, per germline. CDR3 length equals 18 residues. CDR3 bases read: TGTGCCAGCAGCAAAAGGAGATTTTCGGCGGGGGGCTCCTACGAG. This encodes CASSKRRFSAGGSYE. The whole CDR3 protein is CASSKRRFSAGGSYEQYF.

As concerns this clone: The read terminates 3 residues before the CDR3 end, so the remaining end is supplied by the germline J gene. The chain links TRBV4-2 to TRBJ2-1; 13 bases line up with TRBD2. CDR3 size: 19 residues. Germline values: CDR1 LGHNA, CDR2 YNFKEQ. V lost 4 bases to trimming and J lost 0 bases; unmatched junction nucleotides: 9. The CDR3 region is CASSPWGTSGVNSYNEQFF. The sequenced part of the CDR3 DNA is TGTGCCAGCAGCCCTTGGGGGACTAGCGGGGTTAACTCCTACAATGAG.

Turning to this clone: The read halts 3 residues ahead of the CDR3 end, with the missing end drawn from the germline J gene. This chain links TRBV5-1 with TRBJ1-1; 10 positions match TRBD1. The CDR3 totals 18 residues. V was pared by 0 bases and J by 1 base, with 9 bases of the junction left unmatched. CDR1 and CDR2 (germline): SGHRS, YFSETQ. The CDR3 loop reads CASSLGSGQGETNTEAFF. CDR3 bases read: TGCGCCAGCAGCTTGGGGAGCGGACAGGGGGAAACGAACACTGAA.

The CDR3 here is CASSYVAGTEQFF. The CDR3 DNA, read in part, is TGTGCCAGCAGTTACGTAGCGGGCACTGAG. The chain uses TRBV6-2 or TRBV6-3 and TRBJ2-1, with 7 nucleotides matching TRBD2. The CDR3 goes on 3 residues after the read ends, and that part is filled in from the germline J gene. Germline values: CDR1 MNHEY, CDR2 SVGEGT. V lost 2 bases to trimming and J lost 9 bases; unmatched junction nucleotides: 4. This CDR3 is built from 13 residues.

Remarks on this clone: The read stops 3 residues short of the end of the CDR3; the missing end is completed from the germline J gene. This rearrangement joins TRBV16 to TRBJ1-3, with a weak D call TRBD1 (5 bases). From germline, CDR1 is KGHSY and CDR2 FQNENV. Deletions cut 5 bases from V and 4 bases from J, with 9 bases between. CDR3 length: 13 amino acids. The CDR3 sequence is CASSNHRGNTIYF. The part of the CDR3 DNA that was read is TGTGCCAGCAGCAATCACAGGGGAAACACC.

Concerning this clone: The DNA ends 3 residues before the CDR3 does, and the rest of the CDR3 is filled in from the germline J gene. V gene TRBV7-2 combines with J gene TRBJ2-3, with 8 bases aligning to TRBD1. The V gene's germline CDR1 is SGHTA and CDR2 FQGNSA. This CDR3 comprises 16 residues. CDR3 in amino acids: CASSLALGTGNQPQYF. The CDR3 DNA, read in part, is TGTGCCAGCAGCTTAGCGCTGGGGACAGGCAATCAGCCG.

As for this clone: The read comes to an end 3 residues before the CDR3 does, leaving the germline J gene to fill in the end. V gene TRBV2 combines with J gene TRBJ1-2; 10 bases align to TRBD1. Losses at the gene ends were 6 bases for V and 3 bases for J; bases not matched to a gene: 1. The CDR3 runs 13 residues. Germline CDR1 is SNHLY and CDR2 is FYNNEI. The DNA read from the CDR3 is TGTGCCAGCAGAGGACAGGGGGACTATGGC. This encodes CASRGQGDYG. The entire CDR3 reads CASRGQGDYGYTF.

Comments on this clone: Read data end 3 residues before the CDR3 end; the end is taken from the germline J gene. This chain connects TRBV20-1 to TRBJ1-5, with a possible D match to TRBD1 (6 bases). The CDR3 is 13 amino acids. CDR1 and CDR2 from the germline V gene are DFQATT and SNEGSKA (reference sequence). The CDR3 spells CSAPFEGGPPQHF. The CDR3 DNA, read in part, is TGCAGTGCTCCTTTCGAGGGGGGGCCACCC.

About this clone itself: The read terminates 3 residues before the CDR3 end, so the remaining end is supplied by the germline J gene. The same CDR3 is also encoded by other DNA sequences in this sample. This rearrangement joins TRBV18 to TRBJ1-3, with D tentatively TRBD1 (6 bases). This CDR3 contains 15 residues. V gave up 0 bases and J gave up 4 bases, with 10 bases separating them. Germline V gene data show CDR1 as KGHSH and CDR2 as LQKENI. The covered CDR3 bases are TGTGCCAGCTCACCACCCACAGGGTTGGGAAACACC. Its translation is CASSPPTGLGNT. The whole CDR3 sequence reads CASSPPTGLGNTIYF.

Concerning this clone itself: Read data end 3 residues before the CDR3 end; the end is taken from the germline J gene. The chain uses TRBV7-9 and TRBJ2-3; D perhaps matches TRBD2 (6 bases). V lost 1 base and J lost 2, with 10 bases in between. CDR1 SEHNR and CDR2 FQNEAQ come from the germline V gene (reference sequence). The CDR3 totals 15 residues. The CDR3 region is CASSLVSGSTDTQYF. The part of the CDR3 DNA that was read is TGTGCCAGCAGCTTAGTGAGCGGGTCCACAGATACG.

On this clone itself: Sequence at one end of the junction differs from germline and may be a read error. The CDR3 spells CASSLAGQGHEELFF. The CDR3 DNA, read in part, is TGTGCCAGCAGCTTGGCAGGACAGGGTCATGAAGAA. The chain is built from TRBV5-5 and TRBJ1-4, with TRBD1 matching over 8 bases. The read ends 3 residues before the CDR3 terminus; that terminus is restored from the germline J gene. The CDR3 has 15 amino acids. CDR1 is SGHKS and CDR2 is YYEKEE in the germline V gene (reference sequence).